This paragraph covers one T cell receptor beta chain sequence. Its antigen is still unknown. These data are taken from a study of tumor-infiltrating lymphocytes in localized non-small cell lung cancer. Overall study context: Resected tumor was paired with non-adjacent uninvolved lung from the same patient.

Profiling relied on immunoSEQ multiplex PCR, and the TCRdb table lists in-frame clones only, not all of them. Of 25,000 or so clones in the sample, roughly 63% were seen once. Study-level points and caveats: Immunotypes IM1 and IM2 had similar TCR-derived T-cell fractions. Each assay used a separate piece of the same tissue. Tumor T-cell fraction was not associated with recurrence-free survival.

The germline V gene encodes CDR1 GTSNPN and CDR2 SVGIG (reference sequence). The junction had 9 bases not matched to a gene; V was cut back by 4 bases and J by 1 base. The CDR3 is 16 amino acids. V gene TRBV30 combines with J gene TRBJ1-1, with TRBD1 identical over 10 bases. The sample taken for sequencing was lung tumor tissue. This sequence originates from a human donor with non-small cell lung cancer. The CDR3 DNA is TGTGCCTGGACCCAAGGGACAGGGGAAACGAACACTGAAGCTTTCTTT. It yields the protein CAWTQGTGETNTEAFF.